The 8 T cell receptor beta chains listed next were all sequenced from one sample in a study of blood T cell repertoires in COVID-19. Here immunoSEQ multiplex PCR was the method, and the copy in TCRdb shows in-frame clones only, minus some. The table shows roughly 500,000 clones, with approximately 85% occurring only once. Sample: peripheral blood. The receptors originated from a human donor in a cohort sampled during active COVID-19.

The V call is TRBV19, the J call TRBJ2-5; the match to TRBD1 covers 11 bases. The CDR3 sequence is 14 residues long. The germline CDR1 and CDR2 sequences are LNHDA and SQIVND (reference sequence). Trimming removed 7 bases from V and 4 bases from J; junction bases left unmatched: 5. The DNA of the CDR3 is TGTGCCAGTACCGGGACAGGGGGAAGAGAGACCCAGTACTTC. Amino acid sequence: CASTGTGGRETQYF.

This clone showed up just a few times. This chain uses TRBV6-6 with TRBJ2-5; the D is unclear. This CDR3 spans 12 amino acids. V was trimmed by 4 bases and J by 4 bases, leaving 7 bases between them. The germline CDR1 and CDR2 sequences are MNHNY and SVGAGI (reference sequence). The CDR3 DNA follows: TGTGCCAGCAGTTTAGTAAGAGAGACCCAGTACTTC. Translating it yields CASSLVRETQYF.

The rearrangement uses TRBV10-3 and TRBJ2-3; no clear D. V lost 0 bases and J lost 1, with 5 bases in between. CDR1 and CDR2 (germline): ENHRY, SYGVKD. This CDR3 is 14 amino acids long. CDR3 residues: CAISESLRTDTQYF. The CDR3 nucleotides are TGTGCCATCAGTGAGTCTCTCCGCACAGATACGCAGTATTTT.

The gene calls are TRBV5-4 and TRBJ2-3; TRBD2 agrees at 8 bases. Germline V lookup: CDR1 SGHNT, CDR2 YYREEE (reference sequence). V lost 2 bases and J lost 3; bases outside the gene matches: 5. The length of the CDR3 is 15 residues. In DNA form, the CDR3 reads TGTGCCAGCAGCTTACAGCGGGAGTTGACAGATACGCAGTATTTT. Its protein product is CASSLQRELTDTQYF.

This clone was observed a single time. The chain links TRBV5-4 to TRBJ1-1, with 7 bases matching TRBD1. The CDR3 has 14 residues. The germline V gene has CDR1 SGHNT and CDR2 YYREEE (reference sequence). V was pared by 4 bases and J by 5 bases, with 8 bases of the junction left unmatched. This chain's CDR3 is CASSPGQRGTEAFF. DNA for the CDR3: TGTGCCAGCAGCCCGGGACAGAGGGGGACTGAAGCTTTCTTT.

The chain couples TRBV4-3 to TRBJ2-1, with a weak D call TRBD2 (6 bases). This CDR3 is built from 15 residues. Looked up from germline, CDR1 is LGHNA and CDR2 is YSLEER. V gave up 1 base and J gave up 6 bases, with 13 bases separating them. CDR3 in DNA: TGCGCCAGCAGCCAAGGGAGACTAGAGAGCAATGAGCAGTTCTTC. This translates into CASSQGRLESNEQFF.

V gene TRBV19 combines with J gene TRBJ2-3; TRBD2 might be the D (5 bases). CDR1 LNHDA and CDR2 SQIVND come from the germline V gene (reference sequence). V was pared by 7 bases and J by 0 bases, with 14 bases between. This CDR3 contains 15 residues. The CDR3 bases are TGTGCCAGTACCCGCGGAGCGGATAGCACAGATACGCAGTATTTT. It codes for CASTRGADSTDTQYF.

The chain is built from TRBV3-1 (or the pseudogene TRBV3-2) and TRBJ1-1; 8 bases line up with TRBD1. CDR3 size: 15 residues. Looked up from germline, CDR1 is LGHDT and CDR2 is YNNKEL (reference sequence). After removal of 1 base from V and 3 bases from J, the junction contained 4 bases not matched to a gene. Written as DNA, the CDR3 is TGTGCCAGCAGCCAAGGGACAGGGTGGGACACTGAAGCTTTCTTT. It translates to CASSQGTGWDTEAFF.